These 17 T cell receptor beta chains came from one sample sequenced in a study of T cells in Graves' hyperthyroidism and ophthalmopathy (dated by TCRdb to between 2018 and 2021). The library was obtained by multiplex PCR. Instrument used: Illumina HiSeq 2000. TCR beta CDR3 regions were amplified from RNA transcripts. A first-round RT-PCR of the TCR CDR3 used the HTBI primer set with the Qiagen OneStep RT-PCR kit. Clones were called with MiXCR by TCRdb after fastp trimmed the public reads at Q25, and only in-frame beta chains were retained. When rows share a CDR3 protein, they turn into one entry using the most common DNA and genes. This sample has approximately 410,000 distinct CDR3 sequences in its table, and roughly 15% of those were observed once. The top ten clones comprise roughly an eighth of the sample. The source material was blood. These receptors all come from a man between 18 and 29 years old with Graves' ophthalmopathy.

About this clonotype: Given a much more abundant clone one base away, this may be a read error. The rearrangement joins TRBV12-3 or TRBV12-4 to TRBJ1-2; 7 bases fit TRBD1. CDR3 length: 14 residues. The V segment lost 3 bases and the J segment 4 bases; nucleotides outside the gene matches: 5. The CDR3 region is CASSLTGLTYGYTF. CDR3 in DNA: TGTGCCAGCAGTTTGACAGGGCTTACCTATGGCTACACCTTC.

This clonotype has at least ten counts. The V gene is TRBV2, the J gene TRBJ2-3; no clear D. The CDR3 sequence is 14 residues long. The germline V gene encodes CDR1 SNHLY and CDR2 FYNNEI. V lost 2 bases, J lost 6 bases, and 12 bases lay in between. In nucleotides, the CDR3 is TGTGCCAGCAGTGAAAACAGCCTTCGGGATACGCAGTATTTT. Its translation: CASSENSLRDTQYF.

This clonotype was picked up many times. This chain joins TRBV7-9 and TRBJ2-3; D gene unclear. The V end lost 1 base, the J end lost 0 bases, and 8 bases lay between the germline ends. Germline CDR1 and CDR2: SEHNR and FQNEAQ (reference sequence). This CDR3 region has 15 residues. The CDR3 bases are TGTGCCAGCAGCTTAGGTGGCAGAAGCACAGATACGCAGTATTTT. Translating gives CASSLGGRSTDTQYF.

This clonotype was seen ten or more times. This chain connects TRBV12-5 to TRBJ2-7; D call uncertain. CDR1 and CDR2 (germline): LGHNT, FRNRAP. The length of the CDR3 is 12 residues. Trimming took 1 base from V and 5 from J, leaving 6 bases between them. The CDR3 loop reads CASGLGFNEQYF. DNA of the CDR3: TGTGCTAGTGGTTTGGGCTTTAACGAGCAGTACTTC.

This clonotype was observed many times. The chain carries TRBV6-5 and TRBJ2-5; 10 bases align to TRBD2. Germline loops: CDR1 MNHEY, CDR2 SVGAGI. The ends lost 1 base at V and 5 bases at J; junction bases unmatched: 10. The CDR3 has 17 residues. The CDR3 sequence is CASSYLASGGHWETQYF. The DNA of the CDR3 is TGTGCCAGCAGTTACTTGGCTAGCGGGGGACATTGGGAGACCCAGTACTTC.

There are many counts of this clonotype. The rearrangement joins TRBV7-9 to TRBJ2-7; possibly TRBD1 for D (6 bases). Germline V lookup: CDR1 SEHNR, CDR2 FQNEAQ (reference sequence). Trimming pared 5 bases from V and 3 bases from J, leaving 14 bases between. The CDR3 contains 14 residues. In nucleotides, the CDR3 is TGTGCCAGCAGCCTAACAGGGCTCTACTACGAGCAGTACTTC. Its translation: CASSLTGLYYEQYF.

The sample holds many counts of this clonotype. The V call is TRBV11-2, the J call TRBJ2-3; the D gene is possibly TRBD1 (6 bases). V was shortened by 5 bases and J by 5 bases, with 14 bases between the two germline ends. Germline V gene sequence: CDR1 SGHAT, CDR2 FQNNGV. The CDR3 spans 14 residues. CDR3 nucleotide sequence: TGTGCCAGCAGCCCCCAACAGGGAAGAGATACGCAGTATTTT. The encoded protein is CASSPQQGRDTQYF. The whole variable domain, filled in from reference TRBV11-2 and TRBJ2-3, reads EAGVAQSPRYKIIEKRQSVAFWCNPISGHATLYWYQQILGQGPKLLIQFQNNGVVDDSQLPKDRFSAERLKGVDSTLKIQPAKLEDSAVYLCASSPQQGRDTQYFGPGTRLTVL.

The sample holds many counts of this clonotype. V and J are TRBV7-8 and TRBJ1-5; maybe TRBD1 (5 bases). The CDR3 length is 17 residues. Per the germline V gene, CDR1 is SGHVS and CDR2 is FQNEAQ. Trimming shortened V by 1 base and J by 1 base, and 14 bases separated the two germline ends. CDR3 in DNA: TGTGCCAGCAGCTTAGGGTCGGTCAGGGAGAGCAATCAGCCCCAGCATTTT. This gives the protein CASSLGSVRESNQPQHF.

J is TRBJ2-7 and V is TRBV4-1; TRBD2 is a possible D gene (6 bases). Germline V lookup: CDR1 MGHRA, CDR2 YSYEKL. V lost 0 bases and J 2 bases, leaving 20 bases between the germline ends. CDR3 size: 18 residues. The CDR3 DNA reads as TGCGCCAGCAGCCAAGAACCGTGGGGGACTGATCTAACCTACGAGCAGTACTTC. It codes for CASSQEPWGTDLTYEQYF.

This clonotype was seen ten or more times. The J gene is TRBJ1-1, the V gene TRBV7-9; D perhaps matches TRBD1 (6 bases). CDR1 is SEHNR, CDR2 FQNEAQ, per germline (reference sequence). The V gene lost 5 bases and the J gene lost 1 base, with 17 bases spanning the gap. The CDR3 is 16 residues long. CDR3 sequence reads: CASSQAAAGANTEAFF. The CDR3, as DNA: TGTGCCAGCAGCCAGGCCGCGGCAGGGGCGAACACTGAAGCTTTCTTT.

This chain connects TRBV30 to TRBJ1-1; possibly TRBD1 for D (5 bases). Germline values: CDR1 GTSNPN, CDR2 SVGIG (reference sequence). CDR3 length equals 14 residues. Trimming stripped 3 bases from V and 4 bases from J, with 15 bases between. CDR3 nucleotides: TGTGCCTGGAGGGGGCAGAGGGTGAGCACTGAAGCTTTCTTT. It yields the protein CAWRGQRVSTEAFF.

Details on this clonotype: A much larger clonotype is one base distant, so this may be a read error. The CDR3 ends on some other residue instead of the conserved phenylalanine or tryptophan, so this is likely a read error. V and J are TRBV6-2 or TRBV6-3 and TRBJ1-1; no firm D call. The CDR3 is 13 residues long. The germline gives CDR1 MNHEY, CDR2 SVGEGT. V gave up 2 bases and J gave up 6 bases, with 10 bases separating them. As DNA, the CDR3 is TGTGCCAGCAGTTACCTGCTTATGGCTGAAGCTTTCCTT. Encoded protein: CASSYLLMAEAFL.

The table lists this clonotype with many counts. The rearrangement uses TRBV29-1 and TRBJ1-4; D may be TRBD1 (6 bases). Trimming removed 5 bases from V and 0 bases from J, with 13 bases in between. The CDR3 has 15 residues. The V gene's germline CDR1 is SQVTM and CDR2 ANQGSEA. CDR3 sequence (DNA): TGCAGCGTTACGGGACACAGTGCAACTAATGAAAAACTGTTTTTT. Its translation is CSVTGHSATNEKLFF.

This clonotype was found a few times. V and J are TRBV29-1 and TRBJ1-2; 8 nucleotides line up with TRBD1. This CDR3 comprises 13 residues. CDR1 and CDR2 (germline): SQVTM, ANQGSEA. After removal of 3 bases from V and 9 bases from J, the junction contained 9 bases not matched to a gene. CDR3: CSVDLAGGISYTF. The DNA of the CDR3 is TGCAGCGTTGATCTGGCAGGGGGCATTAGCTACACCTTC. Together with reference TRBV29-1 and TRBJ1-2, the CDR3 gives the full variable domain: SAVISQKPSRDICQRGTSLTIQCQVDSQVTMMFWYRQQPGQSLTLIATANQGSEATYESGFVIDKFPISRPNLTFSTLTVSNMSPEDSSIYLCSVDLAGGISYTFGSGTRLTVV.

This clonotype was seen at least ten times. The genes are TRBV10-3 and TRBJ1-6; perhaps TRBD1 as D (5 bases). Deletions cut 0 bases from V and 9 bases from J, with 12 bases between. This CDR3 is built from 15 residues. CDR1 is ENHRY, CDR2 SYGVKD, per germline. This CDR3 reads CAISESKGSGSPLHF. Here the CDR3 DNA reads TGTGCCATCAGTGAGTCTAAGGGGTCAGGTTCACCCCTCCACTTT.

This clonotype was picked up many times. V usage is TRBV27 and J usage is TRBJ2-1, with 10 bases aligning to TRBD2. The CDR3 is made up of 16 amino acids. Germline-derived CDR1 and CDR2 are MNHEY and SMNVEV (reference sequence). With 5 bases clipped from V and 2 bases from J, the junction kept 6 bases outside the gene matches. CDR3 nucleotides: TGTGCCAGCAGTCCGATAAGCGGGAGGGCCTACAATGAGCAGTTCTTC. It yields the protein CASSPISGRAYNEQFF.

V and J are TRBV12-3 or TRBV12-4 and TRBJ2-3; TRBD2 agrees at 9 bases. The CDR3 has 15 amino acids. Germline trimming cut 4 bases from V and 4 bases from J; bases unmatched to any gene: 6. The CDR3: CASSSPGLAPDTQYF. The CDR3 DNA is TGTGCCAGCAGTTCCCCGGGACTAGCTCCAGATACGCAGTATTTT.